This entry lists 31 T cell receptor beta chains sequenced from one sample in a study of CD8+ T cells in alopecia areata. Sample treatment: oral pan-JAK inhibitor, 5-10 mg twice daily. Reverse transcribed after extraction, RNA yielded cDNA as the sequencing template. Repertoires were generated with immunoSEQ multiplex PCR, while TCRdb's copy carries only in-frame clones and drops some. The table shows around 190,000 clones, with around three fifths occurring only once. Sequenced here: CD4+ T cells sorted from blood, sampled at roughly week 49, from a patient treated with tofacitinib. The source is a human donor with alopecia areata.

The chain links TRBV30 to TRBJ2-5; TRBD1 is a possible D gene (5 bases). Germline loops: CDR1 GTSNPN, CDR2 SVGIG (reference sequence). V was shortened by 7 bases and J by 4 bases, with 19 bases between the two germline ends. The CDR3 runs to 14 residues. This chain's CDR3 is CASRRQGLGETQYF. CDR3 nucleotides: TGTGCCTCTAGAAGGCAGGGATTGGGAGAGACCCAGTACTTC.

V usage is TRBV27 and J usage is TRBJ1-4; 7 bases fit TRBD1. Germline V gene data show CDR1 as MNHEY and CDR2 as SMNVEV (reference sequence). This CDR3 has 13 amino acids. V lost 5 bases and J lost 7; bases outside the gene matches: 4. CDR3 bases: TGTGCCAGCAGTCGACAGGGAGGTGAAAAACTGTTTTTT. It codes for CASSRQGGEKLFF.

This clone was counted only a few times. The J gene is TRBJ2-7, the V gene TRBV29-1, with TRBD2 matching 15 bases. The length of the CDR3 is 14 residues. V was clipped by 0 bases and J by 9 bases; unmatched bases: 3. Germline V CDR1 and CDR2: SQVTM, ANQGSEA. CDR3 nucleotide sequence: TGCAGCGTTGAAGATGGGACTAGCGGGGGGTTGCAGTACTTC. It is translated as CSVEDGTSGGLQYF.

This clone appeared once. This chain connects TRBV29-1 to TRBJ2-2; a possible D gene is TRBD2 (7 bases). The CDR3 covers 14 residues. Deletions cut 7 bases from V and 4 bases from J, with 16 bases between. Germline V gives CDR1 SQVTM, CDR2 ANQGSEA. The CDR3 reads CSGIIAGATGELFF. The CDR3 DNA reads TGCAGCGGCATAATTGCGGGGGCCACCGGGGAGCTGTTTTTT.

The chain employs TRBV11-2 and TRBJ2-5, with unresolved D. Germline assignment: CDR1 SGHAT and CDR2 FQNNGV. The CDR3 is 15 residues long. V lost 6 bases and J 5 bases, leaving 19 bases between the germline ends. The chain's CDR3 is CASRALLGPPETQYF. The CDR3 nucleotides read TGTGCCAGCAGGGCCTTATTGGGTCCACCGGAGACCCAGTACTTC.

This clone was seen just once. V gene TRBV29-1 combines with J gene TRBJ2-5, with 10 bases that match TRBD2. The CDR3 covers 14 residues. Per the germline V gene, CDR1 is SQVTM and CDR2 is ANQGSEA. After removal of 3 bases from V and 7 bases from J, the junction contained 8 bases not matched to a gene. For the CDR3, the DNA is TGCAGCGTTGAGGTAGCGGGGGGTGGAGGGACCCAGTACTTC. Encoded protein: CSVEVAGGGGTQYF.

This chain connects TRBV29-1 to TRBJ2-5; D remains unclear. This CDR3 is 13 amino acids long. Trimming took off 6 bases at V and 1 base at J, with 12 bases between the two ends. Germline V gives CDR1 SQVTM, CDR2 ANQGSEA. The CDR3 region is CSVAWARQETQYF. The CDR3 DNA follows: TGCAGCGTCGCCTGGGCCCGCCAAGAGACCCAGTACTTC.

The CDR3 coding sequence is TGTGCCTGGAGTGCCCTAGGGGCCTATGGCTACACCTTC. As protein: CAWSALGAYGYTF. The chain recombines TRBV30 with TRBJ1-2; the D gene is possibly TRBD1 (5 bases). The CDR3 is 13 residues long. Trimming removed 1 base from V and 4 bases from J, with 10 bases in between. Germline V gene lookup returns CDR1 GTSNPN and CDR2 SVGIG (reference sequence).

The chain joins TRBV15 to TRBJ2-1; D not certain. V was pared by 4 bases and J by 6 bases, with 10 bases between. From germline, CDR1 is LNHNV and CDR2 YYDKDF (reference sequence). The CDR3 runs 13 residues. In DNA form, the CDR3 reads TGTGCCACCAGCAACCCCACTGGCAATGAGCAGTTCTTC. Its protein is CATSNPTGNEQFF. Supplemented by reference TRBV15 and TRBJ2-1, the full variable domain reads DAMVIQNPRYQVTQFGKPVTLSCSQTLNHNVMYWYQQKSSQAPKLLFHYYDKDFNNEADTPDNFQSRRPNTSFCFLDIRSPGLGDTAMYLCATSNPTGNEQFFGPGTRLTVL.

V is TRBV30 and J is TRBJ2-1, with TRBD2 matching over 10 bases. Germline-derived CDR1 and CDR2 are GTSNPN and SVGIG (reference sequence). With 0 bases clipped from V and 4 bases from J, the junction kept 6 bases outside the gene matches. The CDR3 sequence is 16 residues long. CDR3 region: CAWSVLSSGGYNEQFF. For the CDR3, the DNA is TGTGCCTGGAGTGTACTATCTAGCGGGGGTTACAATGAGCAGTTCTTC. Together with reference TRBV30 and TRBJ2-1, the CDR3 gives the full variable domain: SQTIHQWPATLVQPVGSPLSLECTVEGTSNPNLYWYRQAAGRGLQLLFYSVGIGQISSEVPQNLSASRPQDRQFILSSKKLLLSDSGFYLCAWSVLSSGGYNEQFFGPGTRLTVL.

The rearrangement uses TRBV29-1 and TRBJ2-5; D remains unclear. CDR1 is SQVTM, CDR2 ANQGSEA, per germline. This CDR3 has 11 residues. With 6 bases removed from V and 4 bases from J, the gap between germline ends came to 9 bases. In nucleotides, the CDR3 is TGCAGCGTGCCTGAAGGAGAGACCCAGTACTTC. Protein: CSVPEGETQYF.

The rearrangement links TRBV28 to TRBJ2-7; the D is unclear. V was pared by 3 bases and J by 4 bases, with 10 bases between. CDR3 size: 13 residues. Germline-derived CDR1 and CDR2 are MDHEN and SYDVKM. CDR3 protein: CASSLPQAYEQYF. CDR3 sequence (DNA): TGTGCCAGCAGTTTGCCCCAGGCGTACGAGCAGTACTTC.

The genes are TRBV10-3 and TRBJ2-7; D unresolved. The CDR3 is 14 amino acids. V was shortened by 6 bases and J by 5 bases, with 17 bases between the two germline ends. Germline CDR1 reads ENHRY; CDR2 reads SYGVKD. The CDR3 here is CAISKSSALDEQYF. The CDR3 nucleotides are TGTGCCATCAGCAAGTCGTCGGCGTTGGACGAGCAGTACTTC.

The V and J genes are TRBV6-5 and TRBJ1-2; a weak D match, TRBD1 (6 bases). In germline, CDR1 is MNHEY, CDR2 SVGAGI. Trimming took 6 bases from V and 0 from J, leaving 14 bases between them. This CDR3 has 15 amino acids. In nucleotides, the CDR3 is TGTGCCAGCAGGAAGACAGGTCTAGCTAACTATGGCTACACCTTC. Its translation: CASRKTGLANYGYTF.

The rearrangement links TRBV20-1 to TRBJ1-2, with D tentatively TRBD1 (6 bases). This CDR3 contains 11 residues. The V gene lost 8 bases and the J gene lost 7 bases, with 14 bases spanning the gap. Germline CDR1 and CDR2: DFQATT and SNEGSKA (reference sequence). The CDR3 sequence: CSSWGQGGYTF. The CDR3 nucleotides read TGCAGTTCTTGGGGGCAGGGTGGCTACACCTTC.

The gene calls are TRBV11-2 and TRBJ2-1; 9 bases are shared with TRBD2. Germline V gene lookup returns CDR1 SGHAT and CDR2 FQNNGV. The CDR3 has 15 residues. The V segment lost 1 base and the J segment 6 bases; nucleotides outside the gene matches: 4. The CDR3 here is CASSLGAGGINEQFF. In nucleotides, the CDR3 is TGTGCCAGCAGCTTAGGAGCGGGGGGTATCAATGAGCAGTTCTTC.

V usage is TRBV30 and J usage is TRBJ2-1; either TRBD1 or TRBD2 may supply D (5 bases each). CDR1 and CDR2 from the germline V gene are GTSNPN and SVGIG (reference sequence). The CDR3 runs 14 residues. V was clipped by 3 bases and J by 10 bases, with 19 bases between them. The DNA of the CDR3 is TGTGCCTGGAGGAGGGGACGCCTCTGGGAGGAGCAGTTCTTC. Translation: CAWRRGRLWEEQFF.

This clone showed up just a few times. V is TRBV10-3 and J is TRBJ2-5; unclear D gene. Germline CDR1 and CDR2: ENHRY and SYGVKD. Trimming stripped 2 bases from V and 1 base from J, with 5 bases between. The CDR3 totals 13 residues. CDR3 amino acids: CAISELGQETQYF. Written as DNA, the CDR3 is TGTGCCATCAGTGAGCTCGGCCAAGAGACCCAGTACTTC.

The CDR3 loop reads CASSSGQAINQPQHF. As DNA, the CDR3 is TGTGCCAGCAGCTCAGGACAGGCAATCAATCAGCCCCAGCATTTT. The chain links TRBV5-6 to TRBJ1-5; 7 bases map to TRBD1. The length of the CDR3 is 15 residues. The V gene's germline CDR1 is SGHDT and CDR2 YYEEEE. V shed 3 bases, J shed 3 bases, and the junction held 6 bases outside the gene matches.

The chain links TRBV29-1 to TRBJ2-7; no clear D. V dropped 7 bases and J dropped 4 bases, with 14 bases sitting between them. From germline, CDR1 is SQVTM and CDR2 ANQGSEA. CDR3 length equals 12 residues. For the CDR3, the DNA is TGCAGCGGATTCGACGGAATTTACGAGCAGTACTTC. It yields the protein CSGFDGIYEQYF.

The table lists this clone with a few counts. This CDR3 is CASSFSTRDGTQYF. The CDR3 nucleotides are TGCGCCAGCAGCTTTAGTACTAGGGACGGTACGCAGTATTTT. The genes are TRBV5-1 and TRBJ2-3; perhaps D is TRBD1 or TRBD2 (5 bases each). V shed 2 bases and J shed 8 bases, with 15 bases lying between them. CDR3 length: 14 residues. From germline, CDR1 is SGHRS and CDR2 YFSETQ. Complete variable domain (other parts from reference TRBV5-1 and TRBJ2-3): KAGVTQTPRYLIKTRGQQVTLSCSPISGHRSVSWYQQTPGQGLQFLFEYFSETQRNKGNFPGRFSGRQFSNSRSEMNVSTLELGDSALYLCASSFSTRDGTQYFGPGTRLTVL.

The gene calls are TRBV29-1 and TRBJ1-1; tentatively, D is TRBD1 (6 bases). CDR1 is SQVTM, CDR2 ANQGSEA, per germline. V was clipped by 4 bases and J by 0 bases, with 15 bases between them. CDR3 length: 15 residues. The chain's CDR3 is CSVVGGARMNTEAFF. The CDR3 bases are TGCAGCGTTGTTGGGGGGGCTCGAATGAACACTGAAGCTTTCTTT.

This clone was observed a few times. The J gene is TRBJ1-1, the V gene TRBV4-3; the match to TRBD1 covers 8 bases. Looked up from germline, CDR1 is LGHNA and CDR2 is YSLEER. This CDR3 is built from 13 residues. Losses at the gene ends were 8 bases for V and 5 bases for J; bases not matched to a gene: 7. The CDR3 spells CASGTTGGTEAFF. The CDR3 nucleotides are TGCGCCAGCGGGACCACAGGGGGAACTGAAGCTTTCTTT.

The rearrangement uses TRBV29-1 and TRBJ2-1; the D gene is possibly TRBD2 (6 bases). The CDR3 consists of 14 residues. V lost 0 bases, J lost 3 bases, and 9 bases lay in between. CDR1 SQVTM and CDR2 ANQGSEA come from the germline V gene. CDR3 residues: CSVEEPGGYNEQFF. The CDR3 DNA follows: TGCAGCGTTGAAGAGCCCGGGGGCTACAATGAGCAGTTCTTC.

This clone has more than one count but fewer than ten. One junction end disagrees with the germline gene, perhaps due to a read error. This chain links TRBV2 with TRBJ1-1, with 8 bases aligning to TRBD1. In germline, CDR1 is SNHLY, CDR2 FYNNEI. The CDR3 contains 14 residues. DNA for the CDR3: TGTGCGAGCACGGGGGATGGACAGGGCACTGAAGCTTTCTTT. It codes for CASTGDGQGTEAFF.

The chain links TRBV29-1 to TRBJ1-5, with D uncertain. V dropped 7 bases and J dropped 0 bases, with 13 bases sitting between them. Germline V gene lookup returns CDR1 SQVTM and CDR2 ANQGSEA. The CDR3 has 14 residues. Here the CDR3 reads CSALSQDSNQPQHF. Written as DNA, the CDR3 is TGCAGCGCTCTCTCCCAGGATAGCAATCAGCCCCAGCATTTT.

This clone was seen more than once but under ten times. This rearrangement joins TRBV29-1 to TRBJ1-1, with TRBD1 as a possible D gene (5 bases). V lost 4 bases to trimming and J lost 7 bases, with 16 bases between them. The CDR3 sequence is 13 residues long. CDR1 and CDR2 (germline): SQVTM, ANQGSEA. CDR3 DNA: TGCAGCGTTGGAAGGGTCGCCGGGGGTGAAGCTTTCTTT. Amino acids: CSVGRVAGGEAFF. The full variable domain, with the rest looked up from reference TRBV29-1 and TRBJ1-1, is SAVISQKPSRDICQRGTSLTIQCQVDSQVTMMFWYRQQPGQSLTLIATANQGSEATYESGFVIDKFPISRPNLTFSTLTVSNMSPEDSSIYLCSVGRVAGGEAFFGQGTRLTVV.

This chain connects TRBV7-8 to TRBJ2-7, with 9 nucleotides matching TRBD2. Trimming removed 1 base from V and 0 bases from J; junction bases left unmatched: 10. The CDR3 has 18 amino acids. CDR1 and CDR2 (germline): SGHVS, FQNEAQ. The CDR3 is CASSLGLTLAGGSYEQYF. Here the CDR3 DNA reads TGTGCCAGCAGCTTAGGGCTGACACTAGCGGGCGGCTCCTACGAGCAGTACTTC.

This chain's CDR3 is CASSLERVNTEAFF. CDR3 nucleotides: TGTGCCAGCAGCTTAGAGAGAGTGAACACTGAAGCTTTCTTT. This sequence joins TRBV7-2 and TRBJ1-1; no reliable D call. Trimming shortened V by 1 base and J by 0 bases, and 6 bases separated the two germline ends. This CDR3 has 14 residues. Germline loops: CDR1 SGHTA, CDR2 FQGNSA.

V gene TRBV27 combines with J gene TRBJ2-1, with a possible D match to TRBD2 (6 bases). The CDR3 length is 17 residues. Trimming removed 4 bases from V and 6 bases from J, with 22 bases in between. The V gene's germline CDR1 is MNHEY and CDR2 SMNVEV (reference sequence). The CDR3 sequence is CASSSLPPWTNSNEQFF. For the CDR3, the DNA is TGTGCCAGCAGTTCACTACCGCCATGGACTAACAGCAATGAGCAGTTCTTC.

The gene calls are TRBV5-6 and TRBJ2-1; TRBD1 might be the D (6 bases). Between the trimmed V and J ends, which lost 4 bases and 4 bases, there was a span of 9 bases. The CDR3 length is 13 residues. The germline V gene has CDR1 SGHDT and CDR2 YYEEEE. The CDR3 protein is CASSGRGYNEQFF. DNA of the CDR3: TGTGCCAGCAGCGGCAGGGGTTACAATGAGCAGTTCTTC.